A single sample gave rise to the 8 T cell receptor beta chains below, sequenced in a study of radiotherapy plus CTLA-4 blockade in lung cancer. Measured with immunoSEQ multiplex PCR; TCRdb has only the in-frame clones, and not every one. The sample lists about 24,000 clones; around 70% were seen once. The sequenced sample was peripheral blood, obtained from a patient treated with radiotherapy plus ipilimumab. The source is a human donor with non-small cell lung cancer whose response to radiotherapy plus ipilimumab could not be evaluated.

This clone has more than one count but fewer than ten. This chain links TRBV5-1 with TRBJ2-1; TRBD1 agrees at 9 bases. Germline values: CDR1 SGHRS, CDR2 YFSETQ. The ends lost 0 bases at V and 5 bases at J; junction bases unmatched: 3. The CDR3 runs to 15 residues. Written as DNA, the CDR3 is TGCGCCAGCAGCTTGGGGACAGGGGCAAACAATGAGCAGTTCTTC. It yields the protein CASSLGTGANNEQFF.

This clone was detected only a few times. The rearrangement joins TRBV19 to TRBJ2-3; perhaps TRBD1 as D (6 bases). V shed 4 bases and J shed 1 base, with 12 bases lying between them. The CDR3 is made up of 15 amino acids. Looked up from germline, CDR1 is LNHDA and CDR2 is SQIVND (reference sequence). The CDR3 protein is CASSTIRGGTDTQYF. As DNA, the CDR3 is TGTGCCAGTAGTACCATCAGGGGTGGCACAGATACGCAGTATTTT.

V and J are TRBV6-1 and TRBJ1-1; D is possibly TRBD1 (6 bases). This CDR3 contains 13 residues. Germline V lookup: CDR1 MNHNS, CDR2 SASEGT. Trimming stripped 6 bases from V and 1 base from J, with 9 bases between. The CDR3 is CASRDSWNTEAFF. Here the CDR3 DNA reads TGTGCCAGCAGGGACAGTTGGAACACTGAAGCTTTCTTT.

The table lists this clone with a few counts. V usage is TRBV29-1 and J usage is TRBJ1-5; perhaps TRBD1 as D (5 bases). CDR3 length: 13 amino acids. Germline-derived CDR1 and CDR2 are SQVTM and ANQGSEA. The V end lost 7 bases, the J end lost 11 bases, and 21 bases lay between the germline ends. CDR3 nucleotides: TGCAGCGCGGGGGACGGCTCCTCCAAGACCCAGCATTTT. Its translation is CSAGDGSSKTQHF.

This chain uses TRBV27 with TRBJ2-2, with 7 bases matching TRBD1. CDR3 size: 15 residues. CDR1 is MNHEY, CDR2 SMNVEV, per germline (reference sequence). J was trimmed by 0 bases and V by 6 bases; bases with no gene match: 4. CDR3 sequence (DNA): TGTGCCAGCAGGAAGGGGACAGCGAACACCGGGGAGCTGTTTTTT. Translation: CASRKGTANTGELFF.

CDR3 in amino acids: CASSLRRENTEAFF. The CDR3 region has the DNA TGTGCCAGCAGCTTACGCCGGGAAAACACTGAAGCTTTCTTT. The chain uses TRBV11-2 and TRBJ1-1; D gene uncertain. Trimming left V 2 bases short and J 2 bases short, with 9 bases between. This CDR3 is 14 amino acids long. Germline CDR1 reads SGHAT; CDR2 reads FQNNGV.

The rearrangement joins TRBV11-2 to TRBJ1-5; tentative D call: TRBD1 (6 bases). V dropped 5 bases and J dropped 2 bases, with 19 bases sitting between them. Germline CDR1 is SGHAT and CDR2 is FQNNGV. This CDR3 has 17 residues. The CDR3 sequence is CASSTRGGAWGNQPQHF. In nucleotides, the CDR3 is TGTGCCAGCAGCACTAGGGGGGGGGCTTGGGGCAATCAGCCCCAGCATTTT.

The count of this clone is one. The rearrangement joins TRBV7-9 to TRBJ2-1, with 9 bases identical to TRBD1. Looked up from germline, CDR1 is SEHNR and CDR2 is FQNEAQ (reference sequence). The V gene end was trimmed by 10 bases and the J gene end by 6 bases; junction bases not matched to a gene: 7. The CDR3 is made up of 13 amino acids. CDR3 sequence (DNA): TGTGCCACCAGGGACAGGGTGCGCAATGAGCAGTTCTTC. Translated, it gives CATRDRVRNEQFF.